This passage covers 30 T cell receptor beta chains from one sample sequenced in a study of shared clonotypes between healthy human individuals. Some clones are missing from TCRdb's copy, which holds only in-frame ones; the method was immunoSEQ multiplex PCR. The sample has about 1.5 million clones, 98% seen once; the top ten hold about 0.45%. The sample consisted of naive CD4+ T cells sorted from blood. The subset: CD45RA+ positively selected. The receptors were gathered from a man aged 25 to 45 in good health.

This chain's CDR3 is CASSGTSGYEQYF. The CDR3 nucleotides read TGTGCCAGCAGTGGGACTAGCGGGTACGAGCAGTACTTC. The chain has TRBV6-1 and TRBJ2-7; 11 nucleotides agree with TRBD2. Germline CDR1 reads MNHNS; CDR2 reads SASEGT. J lost 4 bases, V lost 4 bases, and 0 bases had no gene match. The CDR3 totals 13 residues.

As DNA, the CDR3 is TGTGCCAGCAGCTCGCCGGGACTAAAGCAGTTCTTC. Its translation: CASSSPGLKQFF. The gene calls are TRBV7-3 and TRBJ2-1, with TRBD2 matching 7 bases. This CDR3 is built from 12 residues. Trimming removed 4 bases from V and 11 bases from J; junction bases left unmatched: 5. Germline V gene lookup returns CDR1 SGHTA and CDR2 FQGTGA.

The chain employs TRBV9 and TRBJ2-7; D is perhaps TRBD2 (6 bases). The CDR3 sequence is 15 residues long. V was shortened by 0 bases and J by 0 bases, with 10 bases between the two germline ends. Germline CDR1 is SGDLS and CDR2 is YYNGEE. CDR3 region: CASSVGSSASYEQYF. The CDR3 region has the DNA TGTGCCAGCAGCGTAGGATCTAGCGCCTCCTACGAGCAGTACTTC.

The chain couples TRBV28 to TRBJ2-7; TRBD2 matches at 8 bases. V lost 8 bases and J lost 0; bases outside the gene matches: 9. Germline lookup yields CDR1 MDHEN and CDR2 SYDVKM. This CDR3 is built from 15 residues. The CDR3 coding sequence is TGTGCCAGCTACGGAATTAGCGGGGTCTCCTACGAGCAGTACTTC. Encoded protein: CASYGISGVSYEQYF.

Only one count was recorded for this clone. The V and J genes are TRBV25-1 and TRBJ1-2; D may be TRBD1 (6 bases). This CDR3 has 15 amino acids. Germline values: CDR1 MGHDK, CDR2 SYGVNS. Trimming removed 2 bases at V and 3 bases at J, with 13 bases between. The chain's CDR3 is CASSERGGVHYGYTF. The CDR3 DNA is TGTGCCAGCAGTGAAAGGGGGGGAGTCCACTATGGCTACACCTTC.

The chain employs TRBV27 and TRBJ2-7; TRBD1 matches 9 bases. CDR1 is MNHEY, CDR2 SMNVEV, per germline (reference sequence). V gave up 6 bases and J gave up 3 bases; unmatched junction bases: 9. This CDR3 has 15 residues. CDR3 nucleotide sequence: TGTGCCAGCAGGGAAACCGGGACAGGGAACTACGAGCAGTACTTC. It yields the protein CASRETGTGNYEQYF.

This clone showed up just once. The genes are TRBV19 and TRBJ2-3; 10 nucleotides line up with TRBD2. Trimming removed 7 bases from V and 7 bases from J; junction bases left unmatched: 11. CDR3 size: 15 residues. Germline V gene data show CDR1 as LNHDA and CDR2 as SQIVND (reference sequence). Here the CDR3 DNA reads TGTGCCAGTACGAATCCAGCGGGGGGGAAGTATACGCAGTATTTT. Translated, it gives CASTNPAGGKYTQYF.

The chain combines TRBV21-1 with TRBJ1-1. TRBV21-1 is deemed a pseudogene. There are 15 residues in the CDR3. The chain's CDR3 is CASSKKDGMNTEAFF. The CDR3, as DNA: TGTGCCAGCAGCAAGAAGGATGGCATGAACACTGAAGCTTTCTTT.

This rearrangement joins TRBV5-1 to TRBJ2-7, with D perhaps TRBD1 or TRBD2 (5 bases each). Germline V gives CDR1 SGHRS, CDR2 YFSETQ. The CDR3 spans 11 residues. Trimming took 4 bases from V and 4 from J, leaving 6 bases between them. The CDR3 loop reads CASSGTYEQYF. CDR3 nucleotide sequence: TGCGCCAGCAGCGGGACGTACGAGCAGTACTTC. Based on the CDR3 plus reference TRBV5-1 and TRBJ2-7, the full variable domain is KAGVTQTPRYLIKTRGQQVTLSCSPISGHRSVSWYQQTPGQGLQFLFEYFSETQRNKGNFPGRFSGRQFSNSRSEMNVSTLELGDSALYLCASSGTYEQYFGPGTRLTVT.

This chain connects TRBV9 to TRBJ2-3, with D possibly being TRBD2 (6 bases). This CDR3 spans 18 amino acids. With 0 bases removed from V and 3 bases from J, the gap between germline ends came to 20 bases. CDR1 is SGDLS, CDR2 YYNGEE, per germline. This chain's CDR3 is CASSVEPDNSGGTDTQYF. DNA for the CDR3: TGTGCCAGCAGCGTAGAGCCGGATAACAGTGGAGGGACAGATACGCAGTATTTT.

The rearrangement links TRBV6-6 to TRBJ2-1, with D perhaps matching TRBD2 (6 bases). The V gene lost 7 bases and the J gene lost 10 bases, with 11 bases spanning the gap. The CDR3 covers 11 residues. Looked up from germline, CDR1 is MNHNY and CDR2 is SVGAGI (reference sequence). CDR3 in amino acids: CASTAGREQFF. The DNA for the CDR3 is TGTGCCAGCACCGCGGGGCGGGAGCAGTTCTTC.

The gene calls are TRBV9 and TRBJ2-7; D possibly corresponds to TRBD2 (6 bases). The CDR3 spans 16 residues. CDR1 and CDR2 (germline): SGDLS, YYNGEE. Trimming left V 0 bases short and J 6 bases short, with 19 bases between. The DNA for the CDR3 is TGTGCCAGCAGCGTAGGCGGCGGGGTAGGCTCGGGCGAGCAGTACTTC. Translated: CASSVGGGVGSGEQYF.

The chain employs TRBV6-5 and TRBJ2-7, with 7 bases aligning to TRBD1. The CDR3 consists of 15 residues. V lost 6 bases to trimming and J lost 2 bases; unmatched junction nucleotides: 10. Germline V CDR1 and CDR2: MNHEY, SVGAGI. As DNA, the CDR3 is TGTGCCAGCAGGTCCCCGGGACAGTTACCCTACGAGCAGTACTTC. It translates to CASRSPGQLPYEQYF.

V is TRBV30 and J is TRBJ2-3; TRBD1 matches 7 bases. The CDR3 covers 18 residues. Per the germline V gene, CDR1 is GTSNPN and CDR2 is SVGIG (reference sequence). With 5 bases clipped from V and 0 bases from J, the junction kept 17 bases outside the gene matches. In nucleotides, the CDR3 is TGTGCCTGGGGACTTACTAGTTTTACAGGGGTGAGCACAGATACGCAGTATTTT. The encoded protein is CAWGLTSFTGVSTDTQYF.

The chain couples TRBV5-4 to TRBJ2-1; TRBD2 agrees at 10 bases. Looked up from germline, CDR1 is SGHNT and CDR2 is YYREEE (reference sequence). The V gene end was trimmed by 2 bases and the J gene end by 0 bases; junction bases not matched to a gene: 8. The CDR3 loop spans 18 amino acids. CDR3 region: CASSLSSGRGSSYNEQFF. CDR3 coding DNA: TGTGCCAGCAGCTTATCTAGCGGGAGAGGGAGCTCCTACAATGAGCAGTTCTTC.

The table lists this clone with a count of one. V gene TRBV5-6 combines with J gene TRBJ2-4; either TRBD1 or TRBD2 may fit D (5 bases each). CDR1 is SGHDT, CDR2 YYEEEE, per germline. Trimming shortened V by 4 bases and J by 5 bases, and 13 bases separated the two germline ends. The CDR3 loop spans 14 amino acids. For the CDR3, the DNA is TGTGCCAGCAGCGTTTGGGACCGCGAAAACATTCAGTACTTC. Residues: CASSVWDRENIQYF.

V is TRBV5-1 and J is TRBJ2-7; D might be TRBD1 (6 bases). This CDR3 region has 14 residues. V dropped 0 bases and J dropped 4 bases, with 11 bases sitting between them. Germline V gene data show CDR1 as SGHRS and CDR2 as YFSETQ. CDR3 sequence: CASSLDTGFYEQYF. DNA of the CDR3: TGCGCCAGCAGCTTGGATACAGGGTTTTACGAGCAGTACTTC. Drawing the rest from reference TRBV5-1 and TRBJ2-7, the complete variable domain is KAGVTQTPRYLIKTRGQQVTLSCSPISGHRSVSWYQQTPGQGLQFLFEYFSETQRNKGNFPGRFSGRQFSNSRSEMNVSTLELGDSALYLCASSLDTGFYEQYFGPGTRLTVT.

This clone was seen once. The V and J genes are TRBV29-1 and TRBJ2-5; D unresolved. This CDR3 is built from 12 residues. Trimming pared 2 bases from V and 7 bases from J, leaving 11 bases between. Germline V CDR1 and CDR2: SQVTM, ANQGSEA. In DNA form, the CDR3 reads TGCAGCGTTGAACAGAGCGTCGGGACCCAGTACTTC. Translating gives CSVEQSVGTQYF.

J is TRBJ2-2 and V is TRBV2; 10 positions match TRBD2. This CDR3 has 16 amino acids. Germline V gives CDR1 SNHLY, CDR2 FYNNEI. The junction had 11 bases not matched to a gene; V was cut back by 9 bases and J by 4 bases. The CDR3 DNA reads as TGTGCCAGTCACCGCCTAGCGGGAGAGATCACCGGGGAGCTGTTTTTT. Its translation: CASHRLAGEITGELFF.

The rearrangement joins TRBV27 to TRBJ2-7, with unresolved D. The CDR3 length is 14 residues. Germline V gene sequence: CDR1 MNHEY, CDR2 SMNVEV (reference sequence). V gave up 5 bases and J gave up 6 bases, with 17 bases separating them. The CDR3 loop reads CASSPNAHAAEQYF. The CDR3 DNA is TGTGCCAGCAGTCCCAACGCGCATGCTGCCGAGCAGTACTTC.

The chain couples TRBV7-9 to TRBJ2-7, with D maybe TRBD1 (5 bases). Trimming left V 5 bases short and J 0 bases short, with 23 bases between. The germline gives CDR1 SEHNR, CDR2 FQNEAQ (reference sequence). The CDR3 contains 18 residues. For the CDR3, the DNA is TGTGCCAGCAGCAACCAGGCCAGGGCCCGGGCTTCCTCCTACGAGCAGTACTTC. Its protein product is CASSNQARARASSYEQYF.

This sequence joins TRBV19 and TRBJ1-2; D gene ambiguous. In germline, CDR1 is LNHDA, CDR2 SQIVND (reference sequence). The V end lost 1 base, the J end lost 12 bases, and 18 bases lay between the germline ends. The CDR3 consists of 14 residues. The CDR3 sequence is CASSIGQTPHGNTF. The CDR3 nucleotides read TGTGCCAGTAGTATAGGCCAGACCCCCCATGGAAACACCTTC.

The rearrangement links TRBV29-1 to TRBJ2-2; 7 bases map to TRBD2. Germline V gives CDR1 SQVTM, CDR2 ANQGSEA. The CDR3 has 13 amino acids. V lost 5 bases and J lost 6; bases outside the gene matches: 6. The CDR3 DNA sequence: TGCAGCGTTCACGCCGCGGGGGCCGGGGAGCTGTTTTTT. Protein product: CSVHAAGAGELFF.

The chain employs TRBV7-2 and TRBJ2-2, with 12 bases matching TRBD1. Germline trimming cut 5 bases from V and 3 bases from J; bases unmatched to any gene: 10. CDR3 size: 18 residues. Germline V gene lookup returns CDR1 SGHTA and CDR2 FQGNSA. The CDR3 is CASSPPGTGGRYTGELFF. Written as DNA, the CDR3 is TGTGCCAGCAGCCCGCCAGGGACAGGGGGCAGGTACACCGGGGAGCTGTTTTTT.

The chain has TRBV12-5 and TRBJ2-7; either TRBD1 or TRBD2 may supply D (5 bases each). The germline gives CDR1 LGHNT, CDR2 FRNRAP. The V gene lost 3 bases and the J gene lost 6 bases, with 15 bases spanning the gap. The CDR3 runs to 14 residues. CDR3: CASGFGARRLEQYF. The CDR3 DNA sequence: TGTGCTAGTGGTTTCGGGGCTAGGAGGCTCGAGCAGTACTTC.

The rearrangement uses TRBV7-3 and TRBJ2-1, with 9 bases that match TRBD2. This CDR3 is built from 15 residues. V shed 5 bases, J shed 9 bases, and the junction held 11 bases outside the gene matches. Looked up from germline, CDR1 is SGHTA and CDR2 is FQGTGA. CDR3 sequence: CASSHSLAGAGEQFF. The CDR3 nucleotides are TGTGCCAGCAGCCACAGTTTAGCGGGAGCGGGTGAGCAGTTCTTC. Full variable domain (remainder filled in from reference TRBV7-3 and TRBJ2-1): GAGVSQTPSNKVTEKGKYVELRCDPISGHTALYWYRQSLGQGPEFLIYFQGTGAADDSGLPNDRFFAVRPEGSVSTLKIQRTERGDSAVYLCASSHSLAGAGEQFFGPGTRLTVL.

The chain couples TRBV4-1 to TRBJ1-3; D is undetermined. The CDR3 sequence is 16 residues long. The germline V gene has CDR1 MGHRA and CDR2 YSYEKL. V was pared by 4 bases and J by 0 bases, with 13 bases between. CDR3 in DNA: TGCGCCAGCAGCCTAGGTGTCAGTTACTCTGGAAACACCATATATTTT. Translated, it gives CASSLGVSYSGNTIYF.

This rearrangement joins TRBV5-4 to TRBJ2-1; weak D call: TRBD1 (6 bases). CDR3 length equals 14 residues. Trimming left V 0 bases short and J 12 bases short, with 16 bases between. Germline CDR1 reads SGHNT; CDR2 reads YYREEE (reference sequence). The CDR3 sequence is CASSLDRASPGQFF. The DNA of the CDR3 is TGTGCCAGCAGCTTGGACAGGGCGAGCCCGGGGCAGTTCTTC.

This sequence joins TRBV19 and TRBJ1-5; tentative D call: TRBD1 (5 bases). Germline V lookup: CDR1 LNHDA, CDR2 SQIVND (reference sequence). The CDR3 length is 11 residues. The V gene lost 5 bases and the J gene lost 15 bases, with 14 bases spanning the gap. The CDR3 region has the DNA TGTGCCAGTAGTGGGCCAGGGATGGGGCATTTT. This sequence encodes CASSGPGMGHF.

A note on this clone: The same CDR3 arises from other DNA sequences in this sample as well. This sequence joins TRBV9 and TRBJ2-7; D is unresolved. This CDR3 is built from 14 residues. The germline gives CDR1 SGDLS, CDR2 YYNGEE. V lost 0 bases and J 2 bases, leaving 9 bases between the germline ends. The CDR3 here is CASSVAGNTYEQYF. The CDR3 DNA reads TGTGCCAGCAGCGTAGCGGGCAACACCTACGAGCAGTACTTC. Full variable domain (remainder filled in from reference TRBV9 and TRBJ2-7): DSGVTQTPKHLITATGQRVTLRCSPRSGDLSVYWYQQSLDQGLQFLIQYYNGEERAKGNILERFSAQQFPDLHSELNLSSLELGDSALYFCASSVAGNTYEQYFGPGTRLTVT.